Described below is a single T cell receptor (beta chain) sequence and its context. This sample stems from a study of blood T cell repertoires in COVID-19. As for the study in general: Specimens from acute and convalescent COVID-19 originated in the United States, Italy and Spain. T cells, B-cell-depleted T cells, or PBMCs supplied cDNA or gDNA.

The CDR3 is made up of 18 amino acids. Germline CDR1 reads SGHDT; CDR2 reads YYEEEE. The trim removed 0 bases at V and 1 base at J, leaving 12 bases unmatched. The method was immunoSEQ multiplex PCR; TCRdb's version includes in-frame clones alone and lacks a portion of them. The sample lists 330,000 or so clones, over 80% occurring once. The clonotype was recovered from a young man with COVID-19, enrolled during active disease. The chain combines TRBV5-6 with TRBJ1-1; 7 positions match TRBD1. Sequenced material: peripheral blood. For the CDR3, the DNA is TGTGCCAGCAGCTTGGGGGGGCTACAGGGGAGATGGAACACTGAAGCTTTCTTT. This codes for CASSLGGLQGRWNTEAFF.